The clone carrying this T cell receptor (beta chain) was counted ten times or more. Its antigen is still unknown. Arm-PCR with iRepertoire HTBI primers amplified the CDR3 regions for these TCR beta libraries. MiXCR was run by TCRdb on the multiplex PCR reads, yielding one entry per CDR3 protein. The table lists approximately 290,000 distinct CDR3 sequences, around 23% of them singletons, with roughly 56% in the top ten. CDR1 is SGHNT and CDR2 is YENEEA in the germline V gene. The CDR3 runs 15 residues. The germline V and J ends were trimmed by 2 bases and 3 bases, with 13 bases remaining between them. The data originate from a study of regulatory T cells in long-lasting Graves disease. As to time point: persistent/refractory GD, antithyroid drugs over 5 years with positive TRAb. The TCR library used RNA extracted from PBMCs. The peripheral blood volume drawn was roughly 9.9 milliliters, and it was collected into EDTA tubes.

Study-wide results and limits: Limited samples may have lowered accuracy. Preferential use of TRBV28, TRBJ1-2 and TRBJ2-5 was seen in persistent disease.

This material consisted of peripheral blood mononuclear cells (PBMCs), taken when the disease was refractory, from a patient treated with antithyroid drugs. This chain connects TRBV11-3 to TRBJ1-1; no firm D call. This TCR was sampled from a female donor with Graves disease. The CDR3: CASSLQISEDTEAFF. In DNA form, the CDR3 reads TGTGCCAGCAGCTTACAGATCTCCGAGGACACTGAAGCTTTCTTT.